Here is one T cell receptor (beta chain) with its context. The data were obtained in a study of T cell responses to AZD1222 COVID-19 vaccine. Using immunoSEQ multiplex PCR, the repertoire was profiled, and TCRdb retains in-frame clones only, with some absent. The sample has 95,000 to 150,000 clones; roughly 86% are singletons. The V and J ends lost 6 bases and 4 bases, in that order; junction bases with no gene match: 5. CDR3 length: 13 amino acids. CDR1 and CDR2 (germline): SQVTM, ANQGSEA. The TCR originated in an adult who received the AZD1222 COVID-19 vaccine. V and J are TRBV29-1 and TRBJ1-2; 10 bases align to TRBD1. Here the sequenced sample was peripheral blood, taken 28 days after the second AZD1222 dose. CDR3 region: CSVDRTGGYGYTF. DNA of the CDR3: TGCAGCGTCGATAGGACAGGGGGCTATGGCTACACCTTC.